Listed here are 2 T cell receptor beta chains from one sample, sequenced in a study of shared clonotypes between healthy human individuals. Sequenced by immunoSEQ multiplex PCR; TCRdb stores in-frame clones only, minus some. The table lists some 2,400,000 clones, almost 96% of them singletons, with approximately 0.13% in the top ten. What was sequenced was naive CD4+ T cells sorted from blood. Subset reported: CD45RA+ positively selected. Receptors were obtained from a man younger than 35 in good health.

The CDR3 DNA follows: TGTGCCAGCAGCGTATTCTCCCCGGGGGGATCTGGAAACACCATATATTTT. This translates into CASSVFSPGGSGNTIYF. J is TRBJ1-3 and V is TRBV9, with D tentatively TRBD1 (5 bases). The CDR3 is 17 residues long. The V end was cut by 1 base, the J end by 1 base, with 15 bases between. From germline, CDR1 is SGDLS and CDR2 YYNGEE.

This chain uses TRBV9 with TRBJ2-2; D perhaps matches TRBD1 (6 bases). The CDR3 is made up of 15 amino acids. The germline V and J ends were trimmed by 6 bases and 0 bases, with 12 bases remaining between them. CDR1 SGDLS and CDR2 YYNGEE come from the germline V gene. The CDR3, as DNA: TGTGCCAGCACACGGGGACAAACGAACACCGGGGAGCTGTTTTTT. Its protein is CASTRGQTNTGELFF. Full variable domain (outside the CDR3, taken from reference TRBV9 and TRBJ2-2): DSGVTQTPKHLITATGQRVTLRCSPRSGDLSVYWYQQSLDQGLQFLIQYYNGEERAKGNILERFSAQQFPDLHSELNLSSLELGDSALYFCASTRGQTNTGELFFGEGSRLTVL.